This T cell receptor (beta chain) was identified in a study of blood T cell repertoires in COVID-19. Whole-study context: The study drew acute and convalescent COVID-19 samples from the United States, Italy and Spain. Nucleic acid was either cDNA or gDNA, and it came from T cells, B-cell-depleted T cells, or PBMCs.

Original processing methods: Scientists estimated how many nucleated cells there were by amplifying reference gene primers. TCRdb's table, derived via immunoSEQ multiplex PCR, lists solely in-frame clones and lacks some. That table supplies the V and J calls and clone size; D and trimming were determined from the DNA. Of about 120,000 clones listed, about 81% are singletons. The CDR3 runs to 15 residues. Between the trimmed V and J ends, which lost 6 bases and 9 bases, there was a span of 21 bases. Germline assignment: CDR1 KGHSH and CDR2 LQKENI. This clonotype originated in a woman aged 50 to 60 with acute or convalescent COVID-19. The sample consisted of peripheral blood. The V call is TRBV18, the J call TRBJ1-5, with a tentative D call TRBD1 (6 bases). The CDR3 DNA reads TGTGCCAGCTCTCTGACGAGGGACATTTCGCGGCCCCAGCATTTT. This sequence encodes CASSLTRDISRPQHF.